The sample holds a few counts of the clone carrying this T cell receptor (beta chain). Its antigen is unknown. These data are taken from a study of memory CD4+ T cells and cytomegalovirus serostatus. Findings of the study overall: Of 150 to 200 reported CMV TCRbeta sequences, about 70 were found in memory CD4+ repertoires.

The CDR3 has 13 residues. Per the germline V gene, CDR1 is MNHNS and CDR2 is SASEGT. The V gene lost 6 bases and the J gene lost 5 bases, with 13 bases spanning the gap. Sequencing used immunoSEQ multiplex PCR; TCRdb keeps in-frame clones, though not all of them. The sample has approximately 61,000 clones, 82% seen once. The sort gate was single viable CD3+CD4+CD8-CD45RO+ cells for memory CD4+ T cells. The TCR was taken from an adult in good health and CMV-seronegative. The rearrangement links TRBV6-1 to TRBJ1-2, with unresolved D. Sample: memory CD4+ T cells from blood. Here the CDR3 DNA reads TGTGCCAGCAGAAGGACCGTTTCTTATGGCTACACCTTC. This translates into CASRRTVSYGYTF.